These 22 T cell receptor beta chains were all obtained from the same sample, sequenced in a study of T cell repertoires in cytomegalovirus infection. TCRdb recomputed calls from the reads with MiXCR, one row per CDR3 protein. The table lists around 530,000 distinct CDR3 sequences, 26% of them singletons. The sequenced sample was PBMCs. Receptors originate from a human donor in good health (CMV status not recorded). Some clones in this sample may be carry-over from other donors' samples.

The rearrangement links TRBV5-6 to TRBJ1-2; D remains unclear. Germline V gene data show CDR1 as SGHDT and CDR2 as YYEEEE. The V and J ends lost 2 bases and 6 bases respectively, with 14 bases between them. The CDR3 is 14 residues long. In nucleotides, the CDR3 is TGTGCCAGCAGCTTCCCGGACGTAGAAAATGGCTACACCTTC. The encoded protein is CASSFPDVENGYTF.

This clonotype was detected only a few times. The CDR3 loop is CASGPDLSRAEKLFF. CDR3 DNA sequence: TGTGCTAGTGGTCCCGACCTATCCAGGGCTGAAAAACTGTTTTTT. The V call is TRBV12-5, the J call TRBJ1-4; maybe TRBD1 (5 bases). The V gene's germline CDR1 is LGHNT and CDR2 FRNRAP. CDR3 length equals 15 residues. Trimming removed 5 bases from V and 7 bases from J, with 17 bases in between.

At least ten counts were recorded for this clonotype. V usage is TRBV7-6 and J usage is TRBJ2-3; 14 nucleotides match TRBD2. The ends lost 1 base at V and 3 bases at J; junction bases unmatched: 6. CDR3 length: 18 residues. Germline V gene lookup returns CDR1 SGHVS and CDR2 FNYEAQ. The CDR3 region has the DNA TGTGCCAGCAGCTTAGGGCCGGGACTAGCGGGAGTAACAGATACGCAGTATTTT. The encoded protein is CASSLGPGLAGVTDTQYF. Full variable domain (missing parts from reference TRBV7-6 and TRBJ2-3): GAGVSQSPRYKVTKRGQDVALRCDPISGHVSLYWYRQALGQGPEFLTYFNYEAQQDKSGLPNDRFSAERPEGSISTLTIQRTEQRDSAMYRCASSLGPGLAGVTDTQYFGPGTRLTVL.

This clonotype appeared a few times. The J gene is TRBJ2-7, the V gene TRBV7-9; 10 bases are a match to TRBD1. The CDR3 has 14 residues. V trimming: 5 bases; J trimming: 3 bases; junction bases outside the gene matches: 4. The germline V gene has CDR1 SEHNR and CDR2 FQNEAQ (reference sequence). The DNA of the CDR3 is TGTGCCAGCAGCGTCGGGACAGGGGACTACGAGCAGTACTTC. Translated, it gives CASSVGTGDYEQYF.

This sequence joins TRBV6-6 and TRBJ1-1; 9 nucleotides line up with TRBD1. J was trimmed by 6 bases and V by 5 bases; bases with no gene match: 10. Germline values: CDR1 MNHNY, CDR2 SVGAGI (reference sequence). There are 15 residues in the CDR3. The chain's CDR3 is CASSAGTGRFSEAFF. CDR3 nucleotides: TGTGCCAGCAGTGCCGGGACAGGGAGGTTCTCTGAAGCTTTCTTT.

The rearrangement links TRBV6-1 to TRBJ2-1; TRBD2 is a possible D gene (5 bases). The CDR3 is 15 amino acids. Germline-derived CDR1 and CDR2 are MNHNS and SASEGT. The germline V and J ends were trimmed by 4 bases and 0 bases, with 10 bases remaining between them. The CDR3 is CASSGSRVSYNEQFF. CDR3 DNA sequence: TGTGCCAGCAGTGGGTCGCGGGTCTCCTACAATGAGCAGTTCTTC.

The chain is built from TRBV10-3 and TRBJ2-7; no clear D gene. There are 15 residues in the CDR3. The germline gives CDR1 ENHRY, CDR2 SYGVKD. Trimming shortened V by 10 bases and J by 3 bases, and 22 bases separated the two germline ends. The CDR3 loop reads CATHDTNLRVYEQYV. For the CDR3, the DNA is TGTGCCACACACGACACCAACCTCAGAGTCTACGAGCAGTACGTC.

The rearrangement links TRBV7-2 to TRBJ2-3; the D gene is possibly TRBD2 (6 bases). V shed 2 bases and J shed 6 bases, with 15 bases lying between them. There are 15 residues in the CDR3. Germline values: CDR1 SGHTA, CDR2 FQGNSA. Written as DNA, the CDR3 is TGTGCCAGCAGCTTACGACGTCCCGCGGGGGATACGCAGTATTTT. As protein: CASSLRRPAGDTQYF.

Ten or more counts support this clonotype. V is TRBV7-4 and J is TRBJ1-5; D remains unclear. Germline V gene sequence: CDR1 SGHVT, CDR2 SQSDAQ. The CDR3 totals 15 residues. Trimming cost V 6 bases and J 2 bases, with 14 bases left between them. As DNA, the CDR3 is TGTGCCAGCAGTCGTGCCGGGAGTGGCAATCAGCCCCAGCATTTT. Translated, it gives CASSRAGSGNQPQHF.

There are a few counts of this clonotype. The chain combines TRBV12-3 or TRBV12-4 with TRBJ1-3, with D possibly being TRBD1 (6 bases). This CDR3 has 13 amino acids. V was shortened by 5 bases and J by 4 bases, with 9 bases between the two germline ends. This chain's CDR3 is CASSTGTGNTIYF. In DNA, the CDR3 is TGTGCCAGCAGTACAGGGACCGGAAACACCATATATTTT.

This clonotype was detected only a few times. J is TRBJ2-1 and V is TRBV12-5; 11 nucleotides line up with TRBD2. The V and J ends lost 0 bases and 7 bases, in that order; junction bases with no gene match: 2. Germline V CDR1 and CDR2: LGHNT, FRNRAP. CDR3 length: 15 amino acids. CDR3 protein: CASGLVLAGENEQFF. The CDR3 DNA is TGTGCTAGTGGTTTGGTACTAGCGGGGGAGAATGAGCAGTTCTTC.

This chain connects TRBV19 to TRBJ1-5, with D perhaps matching TRBD1 (5 bases). CDR1 and CDR2 from the germline V gene are LNHDA and SQIVND (reference sequence). CDR3 size: 15 residues. V was pared by 2 bases and J by 2 bases, with 10 bases between. The CDR3 bases are TGTGCCAGTAGTATAACGGACACACGCAATCAGCCCCAGCATTTT. This translates into CASSITDTRNQPQHF.

The V call is TRBV28, the J call TRBJ1-5; 8 bases match TRBD1. Germline loops: CDR1 MDHEN, CDR2 SYDVKM. This CDR3 contains 15 residues. V shed 7 bases and J 4 bases; nucleotides not matched to a gene: 9. CDR3 sequence (DNA): TGTGCCAGCAAGAGGCAGGGGGCGAGTAATCAGCCCCAGCATTTT. Amino acid sequence: CASKRQGASNQPQHF.

The chain has TRBV5-5 and TRBJ1-5; the D is unclear. Germline-derived CDR1 and CDR2 are SGHKS and YYEKEE (reference sequence). CDR3 length equals 15 residues. V lost 4 bases to trimming and J lost 4 bases, with 15 bases between them. CDR3 sequence (DNA): TGTGCCAGCAGCATTGACGTCCCCCGGAATCAGCCCCAGCATTTT. Protein product: CASSIDVPRNQPQHF.

This clonotype appeared a few times. The gene calls are TRBV28 and TRBJ2-1; 7 bases align to TRBD2. J was trimmed by 1 base and V by 10 bases; bases with no gene match: 10. Germline V lookup: CDR1 MDHEN, CDR2 SYDVKM. This CDR3 has 15 residues. CDR3 in amino acids: CATERASGSYNEQFF. The CDR3 nucleotides read TGTGCCACCGAGAGGGCTAGCGGTTCCTACAATGAGCAGTTCTTC.

J is TRBJ2-7 and V is TRBV5-6, with TRBD2 as a possible D gene (5 bases). CDR3 size: 16 residues. V shed 0 bases and J shed 2 bases, with 15 bases lying between them. Germline V gene sequence: CDR1 SGHDT, CDR2 YYEEEE. The CDR3 reads CASSLAGRVATYEQYF. The CDR3, as DNA: TGTGCCAGCAGCTTGGCCGGGCGGGTTGCTACCTACGAGCAGTACTTC. Full variable domain (outside the CDR3, taken from reference TRBV5-6 and TRBJ2-7): DAGVTQSPTHLIKTRGQQVTLRCSPKSGHDTVSWYQQALGQGPQFIFQYYEEEERQRGNFPDRFSGHQFPNYSSELNVNALLLGDSALYLCASSLAGRVATYEQYFGPGTRLTVT.

The chain is built from TRBV5-1 and TRBJ2-7; TRBD2 agrees at 7 bases. This CDR3 region has 14 residues. Trimming cost V 5 bases and J 3 bases; bases outside gene matches: 8. Germline V gene lookup returns CDR1 SGHRS and CDR2 YFSETQ. The CDR3 here is CASRGGVGGYEQYF. CDR3 coding DNA: TGCGCCAGCAGGGGAGGGGTTGGAGGCTACGAGCAGTACTTC.

This clonotype was found many times. The chain combines TRBV7-2 with TRBJ2-7; D uncertain. This CDR3 has 15 amino acids. Trimming removed 6 bases from V and 0 bases from J, with 15 bases in between. Per the germline V gene, CDR1 is SGHTA and CDR2 is FQGNSA. CDR3 sequence reads: CASSLDGGRSYEQYF. The CDR3 DNA reads TGTGCCAGCAGTCTAGACGGCGGCCGCTCCTACGAGCAGTACTTC.

The CDR3 coding sequence is TGTGCCAGCAGCTTAGCAGTGGGGCAGGGGGCTTCGAAGAACACTGAAGCTTTCTTT. Protein sequence: CASSLAVGQGASKNTEAFF. V is TRBV7-8 and J is TRBJ1-1; 8 positions agree with TRBD1. Germline CDR1 is SGHVS and CDR2 is FQNEAQ. CDR3 size: 19 residues. The V and J ends lost 0 bases and 1 base, in that order; junction bases with no gene match: 13. The whole variable domain, remainder taken from reference TRBV7-8 and TRBJ1-1, is GAGVSQSPRYKVAKRGQDVALRCDPISGHVSLFWYQQALGQGPEFLTYFQNEAQLDKSGLPSDRFFAERPEGSVSTLKIQRTQQEDSAVYLCASSLAVGQGASKNTEAFFGQGTRLTVV.

The chain links TRBV11-1 to TRBJ2-5; unclear D gene. The CDR3 is made up of 14 amino acids. In germline, CDR1 is SGHAT, CDR2 FQDESV (reference sequence). V gave up 1 base and J gave up 7 bases, with 13 bases separating them. CDR3 coding DNA: TGTGCCAGCAGCTTAGAGGCTACCCCAGGGACCCAGTACTTC. Its translation: CASSLEATPGTQYF.

This chain joins TRBV6-5 and TRBJ1-1; perhaps TRBD1 as D (5 bases). The germline V gene has CDR1 MNHEY and CDR2 SVGAGI. Trimming removed 6 bases from V and 4 bases from J, with 15 bases in between. The CDR3 runs 14 residues. The CDR3 DNA reads TGTGCCAGCAGCCTGGCAGGGACGGGCACTGAAGCTTTCTTT. Protein product: CASSLAGTGTEAFF.

Only one count was recorded for this clonotype. The chain has TRBV4-1 and TRBJ1-2; D is unclear. V was trimmed by 5 bases and J by 5 bases, leaving 21 bases between them. Germline values: CDR1 MGHRA, CDR2 YSYEKL. The CDR3 consists of 16 residues. The chain's CDR3 is CASSRQGMGYGYGYTF. The CDR3 DNA is TGCGCCAGCAGCAGACAAGGGATGGGGTATGGGTATGGCTACACCTTC.